Listed here are 10 T cell receptor beta chains from one sample, sequenced in a study of OX40 agonist ivuxolimab in advanced cancers. Repertoires were generated with immunoSEQ multiplex PCR, while TCRdb's copy carries only in-frame clones and drops some. The sample holds about 62,000 clones, roughly 85% seen once. The source was CD4+ or CD8+ T cells sorted from blood, collected in a trial of the OX40 agonist ivuxolimab. These receptors all stem from an adult with an advanced solid tumor such as melanoma, head and neck, liver or kidney cancer.

The CDR3 region is CATSTGTGERFTEAFF. The CDR3 region has the DNA TGTGCCACCAGTACCGGGACAGGGGAACGTTTCACTGAAGCTTTCTTT. The chain links TRBV15 to TRBJ1-1; 10 bases are shared with TRBD1. The CDR3 is 16 amino acids. V trimming: 6 bases; J trimming: 4 bases; junction bases outside the gene matches: 11. CDR1 and CDR2 (germline): LNHNV, YYDKDF (reference sequence).

V gene TRBV29-1 combines with J gene TRBJ2-5; 9 bases match TRBD2. Trimming at V came to 2 bases and at J to 4 bases, leaving 2 bases not matched to a gene. There are 13 residues in the CDR3. The germline V gene has CDR1 SQVTM and CDR2 ANQGSEA. As DNA, the CDR3 is TGCAGCGTTGAACTGCGGGGGGGAGAGACCCAGTACTTC. This translates into CSVELRGGETQYF.

The chain employs TRBV5-1 and TRBJ2-2, with 8 bases fitting TRBD1. Germline CDR1 SGHRS, CDR2 YFSETQ. The CDR3 loop spans 18 amino acids. J gave up 1 base and V 1 base, and 9 bases lay outside the gene matches. Here the CDR3 DNA reads TGCGCCAGCAGCTTGTTTGCAGGGGGCTTCTTGAACACCGGGGAGCTGTTTTTT. Translating it yields CASSLFAGGFLNTGELFF.

The chain recombines TRBV5-6 with TRBJ2-1, with D perhaps TRBD2 (5 bases). CDR3 length equals 16 residues. Germline loops: CDR1 SGHDT, CDR2 YYEEEE. V dropped 3 bases and J dropped 2 bases, with 15 bases sitting between them. CDR3 nucleotide sequence: TGTGCCAGCAGCTGGATAGCGAACCCCCCCTACAATGAGCAGTTCTTC. This translates into CASSWIANPPYNEQFF.

The chain carries TRBV28 and TRBJ1-2; possible D gene TRBD1, 6 bases. The CDR3 loop spans 13 amino acids. From germline, CDR1 is MDHEN and CDR2 SYDVKM. The V end lost 3 bases, the J end lost 4 bases, and 9 bases lay between the germline ends. CDR3 DNA sequence: TGTGCCAGCAGTTTTGGACAGTTCTATGGCTACACCTTC. Its translation: CASSFGQFYGYTF.

The chain combines TRBV7-9 with TRBJ1-1, with TRBD1 as a possible D gene (6 bases). Trimming took off 3 bases at V and 4 bases at J, with 12 bases between the two ends. The V gene's germline CDR1 is SEHNR and CDR2 FQNEAQ (reference sequence). The length of the CDR3 is 14 residues. CDR3 sequence: CASSFYGGGTEAFF. The DNA for the CDR3 is TGTGCCAGCAGCTTTTATGGGGGCGGCACTGAAGCTTTCTTT.

V and J are TRBV28 and TRBJ1-4; maybe TRBD1 (6 bases). The CDR3 extends over 12 amino acids. Per the germline V gene, CDR1 is MDHEN and CDR2 is SYDVKM. Trimming left V 8 bases short and J 7 bases short, with 11 bases between. The CDR3 DNA sequence: TGTGCCAGCCAGGGGTTGGGTGAAAAACTGTTTTTT. It specifies CASQGLGEKLFF.

The V and J genes are TRBV29-1 and TRBJ2-2; D is unresolved. Trimming took off 1 base at V and 9 bases at J, with 9 bases between the two ends. The germline V gene encodes CDR1 SQVTM and CDR2 ANQGSEA. The CDR3 loop spans 12 amino acids. The CDR3 protein is CSVEVVRRELFF. In nucleotides, the CDR3 is TGCAGCGTTGAAGTGGTTCGGCGGGAGCTGTTTTTT.

The genes are TRBV7-3 and TRBJ1-3; D is ambiguous. Deletions cut 0 bases from V and 0 bases from J, with 9 bases between. Per germline, CDR1 SGHTA and CDR2 FQGTGA. The CDR3 loop spans 16 amino acids. The CDR3 reads CASSLTKRNSGNTIYF. In nucleotides, the CDR3 is TGTGCCAGCAGCTTAACAAAGAGAAACTCTGGAAACACCATATATTTT.

This chain connects TRBV29-1 to TRBJ2-7, with TRBD1 identical over 10 bases. The CDR3 length is 13 residues. V shed 7 bases, J shed 7 bases, and the junction held 10 bases outside the gene matches. The V gene's germline CDR1 is SQVTM and CDR2 ANQGSEA. Here the CDR3 DNA reads TGCAGCGCGGCCCCCGGGACAGGGGATGAGCAGTACTTC. This translates into CSAAPGTGDEQYF.